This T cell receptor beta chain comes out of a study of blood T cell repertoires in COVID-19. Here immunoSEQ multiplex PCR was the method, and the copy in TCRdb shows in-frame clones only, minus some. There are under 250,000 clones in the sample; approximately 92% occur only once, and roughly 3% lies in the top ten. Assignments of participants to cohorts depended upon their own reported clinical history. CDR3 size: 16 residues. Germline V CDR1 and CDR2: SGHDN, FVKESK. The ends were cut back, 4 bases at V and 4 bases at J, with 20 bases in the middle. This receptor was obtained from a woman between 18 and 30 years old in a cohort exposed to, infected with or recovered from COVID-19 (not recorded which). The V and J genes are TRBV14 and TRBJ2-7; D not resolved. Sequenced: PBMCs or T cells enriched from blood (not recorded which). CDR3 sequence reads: CASSPYPRVSTYEQYF. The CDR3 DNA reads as TGTGCCAGCAGCCCGTACCCGCGTGTTTCCACTTACGAGCAGTACTTC.